This T cell receptor (beta chain) stems from a study of T cell responses to AZD1222 COVID-19 vaccine. Study-wide points: Clonal diversity was possibly underestimated, and white British individuals and females predominated among donors.

Produced via immunoSEQ multiplex PCR; TCRdb's table is partial and in-frame only. The sample contains tens of thousands of clones, around 85% of which appear only once. Turning to this clone: What it binds is unknown.

The CDR3 sequence is 14 residues long. The V end lost 2 bases, the J end lost 6 bases, and 13 bases lay between the germline ends. The germline gives CDR1 MNHEY, CDR2 SMNVEV (reference sequence). The TCR originated in an adult who received the AZD1222 COVID-19 vaccine. The rearrangement joins TRBV27 to TRBJ1-2; the D is unclear. The source material was peripheral blood, sampled 28 days after the second AZD1222 dose. The CDR3 DNA reads TGTGCCAGCAGTTTAACGGCGGCAGGCGATGGCTACACCTTC. It specifies CASSLTAAGDGYTF.